Listed below are T cell receptor beta chains from one sample, sequenced in a study of cytomegalovirus exposure and HLA in healthy donors. Here immunoSEQ multiplex PCR was the method, and the copy in TCRdb shows in-frame clones only, minus some. The sample lists some 150,000 clones, less than 80% occurring once. The sequencing sample was made of PBMCs. Receptor source: a female donor in good health and CMV-seronegative. Both conserved end residues are part of each CDR3. Expanded clones get a size class; other rows say once, few or many, or leave the size out.

j_call: TRBJ2-4; clone_size: .; v_call: TRBV30; cdr3_aa: CAWSTQGFREVSQYF
j_call: TRBJ2-7; clone_size: .; v_call: TRBV19; cdr3_aa: CASSSGQGPYEQYF
j_call: TRBJ2-1; clone_size: .; v_call: TRBV7-9; cdr3_aa: CASSLSTSANEQFF
j_call: TRBJ2-7; clone_size: .; v_call: TRBV11-2; cdr3_aa: CASSLALASGGSYEQYF
j_call: TRBJ2-7; clone_size: .; v_call: TRBV30; cdr3_aa: CAWSTLRNSYEQYF
j_call: TRBJ1-1; clone_size: .; v_call: TRBV11-2; cdr3_aa: CASSPDFGGTEAFF
j_call: TRBJ2-1; clone_size: .; v_call: TRBV15; cdr3_aa: CATSRWTSGVNEQFF
j_call: TRBJ1-1; clone_size: .; v_call: TRBV5-5; cdr3_aa: CASSSTTATGGAFF
j_call: TRBJ2-7; clone_size: .; v_call: TRBV28; cdr3_aa: CASSLDVQGTYEQYF
j_call: TRBJ2-1; clone_size: .; v_call: TRBV6-1; cdr3_aa: CASGGRVLYNEQFF
j_call: TRBJ1-1; clone_size: .; v_call: TRBV9; cdr3_aa: CASSGGGMGGRRTEAFF
j_call: TRBJ2-3; clone_size: .; v_call: TRBV5-4; cdr3_aa: CASSGTLGGGTQYF
j_call: TRBJ1-1; clone_size: few; v_call: TRBV7-9; cdr3_aa: CASSFTADTEAFF
j_call: TRBJ2-1; clone_size: .; v_call: TRBV11-1; cdr3_aa: CASSLGESGGNEQFF
j_call: TRBJ2-7; clone_size: .; v_call: TRBV27; cdr3_aa: CASSLRGSYEQYF
j_call: TRBJ2-7; clone_size: .; v_call: TRBV7-9; cdr3_aa: CASSLQGTYEQYF
j_call: TRBJ2-5; clone_size: .; v_call: TRBV5-1; cdr3_aa: CASSLTSGGAMQETQYF
j_call: TRBJ2-5; clone_size: .; v_call: TRBV11-2; cdr3_aa: CASSRGRTRETQYF
j_call: TRBJ1-2; clone_size: .; v_call: TRBV4-2; cdr3_aa: CASSQADGGQGAFGYTF
j_call: TRBJ2-7; clone_size: .; v_call: TRBV6-5; cdr3_aa: CASSYGGTGAYEQYF
j_call: TRBJ2-1; clone_size: .; v_call: TRBV18; cdr3_aa: CASSVTSAPQQFF
j_call: TRBJ1-1; clone_size: .; v_call: TRBV7-6; cdr3_aa: CASSLGQGSLSTEAFF
j_call: TRBJ1-1; clone_size: .; v_call: TRBV5-5; cdr3_aa: CASSLTTGQAFF
j_call: TRBJ1-4; clone_size: few; v_call: TRBV13; cdr3_aa: CASSVSSPGEKLFF
j_call: TRBJ1-1; clone_size: .; v_call: TRBV27; cdr3_aa: CASSFLQGVSEAFF
j_call: TRBJ2-5; clone_size: once; v_call: TRBV7-3; cdr3_aa: CASSQAPQETQYF
j_call: TRBJ1-1; clone_size: .; v_call: TRBV5-4; cdr3_aa: CASSIQGVILNTEAFF
j_call: TRBJ1-5; clone_size: few; v_call: TRBV5-6; cdr3_aa: CASSLAGYSNQPQHF
j_call: TRBJ2-5; clone_size: .; v_call: TRBV4-2; cdr3_aa: CASSHVGGAEETQYF
j_call: TRBJ2-5; clone_size: .; v_call: TRBV27; cdr3_aa: CASISRDRAQETQYF
j_call: TRBJ2-2; clone_size: .; v_call: TRBV5-1; cdr3_aa: CASSMDRETGELFF
j_call: TRBJ1-2; clone_size: .; v_call: TRBV30; cdr3_aa: CAWSINYGYTF
j_call: TRBJ1-4; clone_size: .; v_call: TRBV28; cdr3_aa: CASSLIGQGDEKLFF
j_call: TRBJ2-3; clone_size: once; v_call: TRBV19; cdr3_aa: CASSMGARATTDTQYF
j_call: TRBJ1-6; clone_size: .; v_call: TRBV9; cdr3_aa: CASSVGETSSPLHF
j_call: TRBJ2-1; clone_size: .; v_call: TRBV27; cdr3_aa: CASRLRQSYNEQFF
j_call: TRBJ2-1; clone_size: .; v_call: TRBV2; cdr3_aa: CASSAGIPYNEQFF
j_call: TRBJ1-6; clone_size: few; v_call: TRBV6-5; cdr3_aa: CARGDRNSPLHF
j_call: TRBJ1-3; clone_size: .; v_call: TRBV5-1; cdr3_aa: CASSMTGVGSGNTIYF
j_call: TRBJ2-7; clone_size: .; v_call: TRBV5-6; cdr3_aa: CASSPARVLLYEQYF
j_call: TRBJ1-1; clone_size: .; v_call: TRBV5-6; cdr3_aa: CASSWASPLNTEAFF
j_call: TRBJ2-5; clone_size: .; v_call: TRBV19; cdr3_aa: CASSRQEQETQYF
j_call: TRBJ1-4; clone_size: .; v_call: TRBV28; cdr3_aa: CASSLGGGPNEKLFF
j_call: TRBJ1-2; clone_size: few; v_call: TRBV6-5; cdr3_aa: CASSRGTGNGYTF
j_call: TRBJ2-5; clone_size: .; v_call: TRBV25-1; cdr3_aa: CASSISQGEETQYF
j_call: TRBJ2-5; clone_size: .; v_call: TRBV25-1; cdr3_aa: CASSEYLRLGGTQYF
j_call: TRBJ2-5; clone_size: .; v_call: TRBV9; cdr3_aa: CASSPGTSRGETQYF
j_call: TRBJ2-3; clone_size: .; v_call: TRBV6-4; cdr3_aa: CASSDRGDTDTQYF
j_call: TRBJ1-1; clone_size: .; v_call: TRBV7-3; cdr3_aa: CASSLTGAGRSEAFF
j_call: TRBJ1-1; clone_size: .; v_call: TRBV11-1; cdr3_aa: CASSPRGGSNTEAFF